This TCR beta chain derives from a study of T-cell memory formation after mild COVID-19. MiXCR was run by TCRdb on the 5' RACE reads, yielding one entry per CDR3 protein. The repertoire includes 30,000 to 45,000 distinct CDR3 sequences, about an eighth of them detected once, and approximately 29% sits in the top ten. The sample holds a few counts of this clonotype. Germline-derived CDR1 and CDR2 are LNHNV and YYDKDF (reference sequence). Deletions cut 3 bases from V and 0 bases from J, with 15 bases between. This CDR3 contains 18 residues. The chain is built from TRBV15 and TRBJ2-6; D unresolved. The sequenced sample was PBMCs or a T cell subset sorted from them (not recorded which). The origin of this receptor is a man aged 18 to 30 who had mild COVID-19 (a few samples of this study predate the infection). Cell type and time point are not known. The CDR3 coding sequence is TGTGCCACCAGCAGGGCTCTGGCAGCTTTCTCTGGGGCCAACGTCCTGACTTTC. This translates into CATSRALAAFSGANVLTF.